This TCR beta chain was recovered during a study of identifying expanded T cells in peripheral blood. Study-wide results and caveats: Clone count variance between roughly 2-week samples rose with total template count. Differentially abundant clones: around 1.1 between replicates, just under 17 at two to three weeks, less than 20 at four.

Healthy donors had no documented immune events, such as infections, while sampled. Sequencing was performed with immunoSEQ multiplex PCR; in TCRdb, only in-frame clones are kept and a portion is missing. The sample consists of 95,000 to 100,000 clones, roughly nine tenths of them appearing once. On this clone: Its specificity is not known.

Germline CDR1 is MNHEY and CDR2 is SVGAGI. The CDR3 runs 14 residues. V lost 7 bases and J 0 bases, leaving 10 bases between the germline ends. The TCR sequence derives from a person aged 18-70 years in good health. Sequenced: blood. The V gene is TRBV6-5, the J gene TRBJ2-4; D is possibly TRBD2 (5 bases). The CDR3 here is CASTLGLAKNIQYF. Here the CDR3 DNA reads TGTGCCAGCACCCTCGGACTAGCCAAAAACATTCAGTACTTC.